This note documents a single T cell receptor (beta chain) sequence. The data originate from a study of blood T cell repertoires in COVID-19. Background on the study: The origin of the acute and convalescent COVID-19 samples was the United States, Italy and Spain. From T cells, B-cell-depleted T cells, or PBMCs came the material, which was cDNA or gDNA.

In the authors' workflow: Scientists estimated how many nucleated cells there were by amplifying reference gene primers. Clones were read by immunoSEQ multiplex PCR, and TCRdb kept only the in-frame ones, dropping some. V, J and clone size reflect that table, while D and trimming were determined from the DNA. The table lists about 85,000 clones, roughly four fifths of them singletons. The sequence was obtained from a woman aged 80 or over with acute or convalescent COVID-19. The sequenced sample was peripheral blood.

The CDR3 loop reads CASSLLATRDTQYF. CDR3 coding DNA: TGTGCCAGCAGCCTACTAGCGACAAGAGATACGCAGTATTTT. The rearrangement links TRBV14 to TRBJ2-3; 7 positions agree with TRBD2. The length of the CDR3 is 14 residues. CDR1 SGHDN and CDR2 FVKESK come from the germline V gene. V shed 4 bases, J shed 5 bases, and the junction held 6 bases outside the gene matches.